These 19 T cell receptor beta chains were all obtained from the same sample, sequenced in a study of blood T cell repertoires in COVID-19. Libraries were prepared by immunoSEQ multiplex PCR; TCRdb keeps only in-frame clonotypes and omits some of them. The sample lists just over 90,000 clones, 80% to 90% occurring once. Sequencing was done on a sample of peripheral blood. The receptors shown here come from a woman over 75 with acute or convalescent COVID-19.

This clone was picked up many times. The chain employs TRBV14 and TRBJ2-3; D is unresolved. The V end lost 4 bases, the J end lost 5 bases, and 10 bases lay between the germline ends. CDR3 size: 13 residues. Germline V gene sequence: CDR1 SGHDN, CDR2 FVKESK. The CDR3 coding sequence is TGTGCCAGCAGCCCCTTTCTCGGAGATACGCAGTATTTT. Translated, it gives CASSPFLGDTQYF.

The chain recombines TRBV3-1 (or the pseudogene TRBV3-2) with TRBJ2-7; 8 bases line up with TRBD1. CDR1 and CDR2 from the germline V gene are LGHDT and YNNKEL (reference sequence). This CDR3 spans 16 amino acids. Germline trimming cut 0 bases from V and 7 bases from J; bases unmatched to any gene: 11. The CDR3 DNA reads TGTGCCAGCAGCCAAGATCTTGTCTCAGGGGGCAAGGAGCAGTACTTC. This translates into CASSQDLVSGGKEQYF.

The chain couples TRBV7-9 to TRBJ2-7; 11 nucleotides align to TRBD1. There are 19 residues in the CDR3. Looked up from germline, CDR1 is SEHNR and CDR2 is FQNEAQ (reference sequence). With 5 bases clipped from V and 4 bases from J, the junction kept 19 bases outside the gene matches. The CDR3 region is CASSLGVDRGRLRRYEQYF. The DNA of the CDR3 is TGTGCCAGCAGCCTAGGGGTGGACAGGGGGCGCCTACGGAGGTACGAGCAGTACTTC.

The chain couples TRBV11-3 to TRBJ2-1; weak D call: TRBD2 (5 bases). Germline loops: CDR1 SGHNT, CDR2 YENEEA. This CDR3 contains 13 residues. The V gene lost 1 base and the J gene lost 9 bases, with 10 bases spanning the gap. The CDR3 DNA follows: TGTGCCAGCAGCTTAGGTAGAGGGAGTGAGCAGTTCTTC. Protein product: CASSLGRGSEQFF.

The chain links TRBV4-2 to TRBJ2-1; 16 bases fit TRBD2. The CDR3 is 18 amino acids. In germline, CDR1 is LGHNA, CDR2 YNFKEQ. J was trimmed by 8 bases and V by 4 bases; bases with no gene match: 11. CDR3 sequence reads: CASSPGGTSGGALDEQFF. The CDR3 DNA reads TGTGCCAGCAGCCCAGGTGGGACTAGCGGGGGGGCCTTGGATGAGCAGTTCTTC.

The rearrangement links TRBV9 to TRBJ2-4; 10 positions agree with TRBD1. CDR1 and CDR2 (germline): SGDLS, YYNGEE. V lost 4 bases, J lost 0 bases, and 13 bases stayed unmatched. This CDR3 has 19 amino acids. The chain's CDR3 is CASSLRPGTGEPAKNIQYF. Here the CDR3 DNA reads TGTGCCAGCAGCCTCCGTCCCGGGACAGGGGAACCAGCCAAAAACATTCAGTACTTC.

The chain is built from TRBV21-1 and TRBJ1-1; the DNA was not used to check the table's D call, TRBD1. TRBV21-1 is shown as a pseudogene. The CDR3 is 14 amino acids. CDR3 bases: TGTGCCAGCAGCGTTTACAGGGGGTGGACTGAAGCTTTCTTT. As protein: CASSVYRGWTEAFF.

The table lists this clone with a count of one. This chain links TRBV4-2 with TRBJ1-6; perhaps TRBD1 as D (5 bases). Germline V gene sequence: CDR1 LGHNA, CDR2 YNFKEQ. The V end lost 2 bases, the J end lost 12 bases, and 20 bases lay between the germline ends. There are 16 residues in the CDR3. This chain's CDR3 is CASSQNRQIGRLPLHF. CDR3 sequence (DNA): TGTGCCAGCAGCCAAAACCGACAGATTGGGAGGTTACCCCTCCACTTT.

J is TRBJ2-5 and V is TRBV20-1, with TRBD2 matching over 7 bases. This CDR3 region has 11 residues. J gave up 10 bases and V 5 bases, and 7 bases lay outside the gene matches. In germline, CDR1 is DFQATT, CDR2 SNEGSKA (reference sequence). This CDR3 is CSARRLALQYF. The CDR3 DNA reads TGCAGTGCTCGGAGACTAGCTCTCCAGTACTTC.

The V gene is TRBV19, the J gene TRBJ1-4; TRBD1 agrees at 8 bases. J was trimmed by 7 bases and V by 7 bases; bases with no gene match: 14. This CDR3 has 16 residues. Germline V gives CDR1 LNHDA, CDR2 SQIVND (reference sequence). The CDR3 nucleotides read TGTGCCAGTAAAAGGACCACAGGGGGATTAACTGAAAAACTGTTTTTT. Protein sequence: CASKRTTGGLTEKLFF.

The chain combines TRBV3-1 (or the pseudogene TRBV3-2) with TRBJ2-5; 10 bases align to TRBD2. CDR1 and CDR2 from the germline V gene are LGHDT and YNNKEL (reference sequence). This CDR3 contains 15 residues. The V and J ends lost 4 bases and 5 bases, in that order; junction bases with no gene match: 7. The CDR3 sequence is CASSRSGGARETQYF. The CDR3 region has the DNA TGTGCCAGCAGCCGCAGCGGGGGGGCGAGGGAGACCCAGTACTTC.

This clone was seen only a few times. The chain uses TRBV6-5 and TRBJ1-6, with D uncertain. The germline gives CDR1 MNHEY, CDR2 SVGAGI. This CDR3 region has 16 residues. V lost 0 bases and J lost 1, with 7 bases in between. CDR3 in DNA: TGTGCCAGCAGTTACTCCGGGAGGTCCTATAATTCACCCCTCCACTTT. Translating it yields CASSYSGRSYNSPLHF.

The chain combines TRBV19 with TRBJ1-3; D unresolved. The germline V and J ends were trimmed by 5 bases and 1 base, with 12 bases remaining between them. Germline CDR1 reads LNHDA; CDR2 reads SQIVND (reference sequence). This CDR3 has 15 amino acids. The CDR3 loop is CASSGLRWSGNTIYF. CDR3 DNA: TGTGCCAGTAGTGGTCTCAGATGGTCTGGAAACACCATATATTTT.

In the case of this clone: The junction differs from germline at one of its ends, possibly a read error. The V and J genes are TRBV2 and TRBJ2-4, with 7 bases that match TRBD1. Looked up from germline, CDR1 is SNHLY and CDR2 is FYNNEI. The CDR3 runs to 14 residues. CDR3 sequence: CASRNRGTKNIQYF. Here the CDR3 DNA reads TGTGCCAGCAGAAACAGGGGAACCAAAAACATTCAGTACTTT.

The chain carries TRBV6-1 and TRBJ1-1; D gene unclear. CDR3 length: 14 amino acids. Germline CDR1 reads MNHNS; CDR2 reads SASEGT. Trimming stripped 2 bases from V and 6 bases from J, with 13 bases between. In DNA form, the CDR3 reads TGTGCCAGCAGTGAAAGTCTGGGGAGAGCTGAAGCTTTCTTT. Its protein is CASSESLGRAEAFF.

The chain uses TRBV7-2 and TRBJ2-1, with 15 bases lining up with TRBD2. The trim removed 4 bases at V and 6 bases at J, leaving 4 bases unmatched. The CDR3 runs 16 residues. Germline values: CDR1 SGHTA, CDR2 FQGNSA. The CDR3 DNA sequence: TGTGCCAGCAGCTCCCGGACTAGCGGGGGGGCCAATGAGCAGTTCTTC. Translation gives CASSSRTSGGANEQFF.

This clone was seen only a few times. The CDR3 DNA reads as TGTGCCAGCTCACCGCAGGGGGGAAGCAATCAGCCCCAGCATTTT. Amino acids: CASSPQGGSNQPQHF. The J gene is TRBJ1-5, the V gene TRBV18; 7 bases match TRBD1. Germline V gives CDR1 KGHSH, CDR2 LQKENI. This CDR3 is 15 amino acids long. V lost 3 bases, J lost 1 base, and 3 bases stayed unmatched.

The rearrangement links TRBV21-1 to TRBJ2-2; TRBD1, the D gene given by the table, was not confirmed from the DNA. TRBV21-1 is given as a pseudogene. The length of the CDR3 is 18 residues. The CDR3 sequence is CASSNQPGQGTDTGELFF. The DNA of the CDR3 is TGTGCCAGCAGCAACCAACCGGGACAGGGGACGGACACCGGGGAGCTGTTTTTT.

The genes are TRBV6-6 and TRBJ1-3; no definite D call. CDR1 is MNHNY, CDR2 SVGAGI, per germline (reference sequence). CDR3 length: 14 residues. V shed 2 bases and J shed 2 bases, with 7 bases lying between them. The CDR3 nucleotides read TGTGCCAGCAGTTACCCAAAGCCTGGAAACACCATATATTTT. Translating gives CASSYPKPGNTIYF.